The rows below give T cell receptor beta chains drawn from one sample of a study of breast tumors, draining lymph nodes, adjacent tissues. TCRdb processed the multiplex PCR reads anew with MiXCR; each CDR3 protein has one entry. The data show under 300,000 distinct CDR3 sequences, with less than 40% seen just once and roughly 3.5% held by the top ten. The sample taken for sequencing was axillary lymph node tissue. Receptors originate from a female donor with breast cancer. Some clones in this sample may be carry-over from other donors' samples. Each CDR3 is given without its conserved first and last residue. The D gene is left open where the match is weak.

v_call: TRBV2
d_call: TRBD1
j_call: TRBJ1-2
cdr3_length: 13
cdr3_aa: ASSERTGTAYGYT

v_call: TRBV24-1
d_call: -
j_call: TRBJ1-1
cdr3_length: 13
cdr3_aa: ATSVMTSGGSEAF

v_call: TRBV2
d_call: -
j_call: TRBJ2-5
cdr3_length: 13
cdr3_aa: ASGGKGTSQETQY

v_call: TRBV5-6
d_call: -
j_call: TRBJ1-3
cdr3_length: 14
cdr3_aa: ASSQVQGVSGNTIY

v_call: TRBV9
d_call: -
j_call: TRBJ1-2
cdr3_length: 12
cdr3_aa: ASSPGEGTYGYT

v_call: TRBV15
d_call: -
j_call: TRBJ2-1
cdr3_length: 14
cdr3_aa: ATSRDLSRENNEQF

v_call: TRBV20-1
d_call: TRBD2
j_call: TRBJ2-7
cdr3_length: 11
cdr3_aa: SAARLAAYEQY

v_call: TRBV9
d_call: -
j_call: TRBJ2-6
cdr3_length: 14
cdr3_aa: ASSVGRGNGANVLT

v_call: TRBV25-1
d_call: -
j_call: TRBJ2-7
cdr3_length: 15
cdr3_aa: ASSARDQAGPSYEQY

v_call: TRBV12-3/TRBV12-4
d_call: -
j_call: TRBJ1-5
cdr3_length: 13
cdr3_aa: ASSLSAGGNQPQH

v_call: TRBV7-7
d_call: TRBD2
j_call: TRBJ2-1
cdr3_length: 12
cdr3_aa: ASELAGGYNEQF

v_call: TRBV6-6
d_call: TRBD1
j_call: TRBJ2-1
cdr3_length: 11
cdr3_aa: ASRRDRDNEQF

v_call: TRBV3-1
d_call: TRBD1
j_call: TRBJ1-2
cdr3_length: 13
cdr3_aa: ASRATGTGSYGYT

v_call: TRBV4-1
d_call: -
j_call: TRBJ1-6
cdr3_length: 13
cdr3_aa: ASSQDRRSASPLH

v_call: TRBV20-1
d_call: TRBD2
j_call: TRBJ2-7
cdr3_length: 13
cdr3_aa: SAPRLAGLAYEQY

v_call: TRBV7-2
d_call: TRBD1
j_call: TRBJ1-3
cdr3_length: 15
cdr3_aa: ASSFSGTGGSGNPIY

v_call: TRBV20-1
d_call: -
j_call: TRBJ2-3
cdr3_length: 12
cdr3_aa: SARNRLSTATQY